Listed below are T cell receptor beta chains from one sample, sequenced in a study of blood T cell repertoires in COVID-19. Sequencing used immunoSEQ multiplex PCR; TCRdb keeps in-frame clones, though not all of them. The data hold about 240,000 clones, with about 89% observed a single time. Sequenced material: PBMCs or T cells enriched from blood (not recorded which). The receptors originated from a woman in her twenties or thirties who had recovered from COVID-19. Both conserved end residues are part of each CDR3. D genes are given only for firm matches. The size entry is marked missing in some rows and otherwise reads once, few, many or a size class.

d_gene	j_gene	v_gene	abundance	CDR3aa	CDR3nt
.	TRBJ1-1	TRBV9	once	CASSVDPGSDAFF	TGTGCCAGCAGCGTAGATCCAGGGTCAGACGCTTTCTTT
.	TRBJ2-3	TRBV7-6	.	CASSLDQGPLSDTQYF	TGTGCCAGCAGCTTAGACCAGGGGCCTCTCTCAGATACGCAGTATTTT
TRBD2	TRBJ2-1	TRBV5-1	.	CASSLASTSGYNEQFF	TGCGCCAGCAGCTTGGCTAGTACTAGCGGATACAATGAGCAGTTCTTC
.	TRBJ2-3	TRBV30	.	CAWSVASTDTQYF	TGTGCCTGGAGTGTAGCGAGCACAGATACGCAGTATTTT
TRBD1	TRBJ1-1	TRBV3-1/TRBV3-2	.	CASSHTGQGAVRAFF	TGTGCCAGCAGCCACACAGGACAGGGGGCCGTAAGGGCTTTCTTT
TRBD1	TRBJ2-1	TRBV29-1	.	CSVRRRDRGRQSYNEQFF	TGCAGCGTTCGGAGACGGGACAGGGGGAGACAATCCTACAATGAGCAGTTCTTC
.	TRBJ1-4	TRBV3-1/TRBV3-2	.	CASSLKGTNEKLFF	TGTGCCAGCAGCTTAAAGGGGACTAATGAAAAACTGTTTTTT
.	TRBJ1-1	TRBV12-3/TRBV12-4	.	CASSFEGTTEAFF	TGTGCCAGCAGTTTCGAGGGAACAACTGAAGCTTTCTTT
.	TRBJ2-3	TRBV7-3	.	CASSLSLALDTQYF	TGTGCCAGCAGCCTATCACTAGCTCTCGATACGCAGTATTTT
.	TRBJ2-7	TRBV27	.	CASNDFGYEQYF	TGTGCCAGCAATGACTTCGGATACGAGCAGTACTTC
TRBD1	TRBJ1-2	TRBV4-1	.	CASQRGQEYGYTF	TGCGCCAGCCAACGGGGACAGGAATATGGCTACACCTTC
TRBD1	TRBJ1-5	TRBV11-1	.	CASTPKTGMSVPQHF	TGTGCCAGCACCCCGAAGACAGGGATGAGCGTGCCCCAGCATTTT
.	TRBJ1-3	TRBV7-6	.	CASSSLEGNTIYF	TGTGCCAGCAGCTCCTTAGAGGGAAACACCATATATTTT
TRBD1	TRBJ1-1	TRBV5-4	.	CASSWGTGGEAFF	TGTGCCAGCAGCTGGGGGACAGGGGGCGAAGCTTTCTTT
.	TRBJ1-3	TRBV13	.	CASSAYEDTPGNTIYF	TGTGCCAGCAGCGCCTACGAGGACACACCTGGAAACACCATATATTTT
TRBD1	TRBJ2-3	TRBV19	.	CASSSKQGVITDTQYF	TGTGCCAGTAGTTCAAAACAGGGGGTTATTACAGATACGCAGTATTTT
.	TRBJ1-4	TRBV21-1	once	CASSNPDRENEKLFF	TGTGCCAGCAGCAACCCGGACAGGGAAAATGAAAAACTGTTTTTT
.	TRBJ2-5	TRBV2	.	CASSAPGAQETQYF	TGTGCCAGCAGTGCTCCGGGAGCCCAAGAGACCCAGTACTTC
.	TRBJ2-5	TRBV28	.	CASSSGVQETQYF	TGTGCCAGCAGTTCAGGGGTTCAAGAGACCCAGTACTTC
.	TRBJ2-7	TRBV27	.	CASSFPNMIRGYEQYF	TGTGCCAGCAGTTTCCCGAACATGATCCGGGGCTACGAGCAGTACTTC
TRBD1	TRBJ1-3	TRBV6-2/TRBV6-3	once	CASSFTGDSGNTIYF	TGTGCCAGCAGTTTTACAGGGGACTCTGGAAACACCATATATTTT
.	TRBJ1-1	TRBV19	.	CASSIARASEAFF	TGTGCCAGTAGTATCGCCAGGGCGTCTGAAGCTTTCTTT
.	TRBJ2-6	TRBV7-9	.	CASSLAVQGSGANVLTF	TGTGCCAGCAGCTTAGCGGTGCAGGGCTCTGGGGCCAACGTCCTGACTTTC
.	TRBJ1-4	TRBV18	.	CASSPLWPPNEKLFF	TGTGCCAGCTCACCGTTGTGGCCGCCGAATGAAAAACTGTTTTTT
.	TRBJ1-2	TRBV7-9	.	CASSIGGNYGYTF	TGTGCCAGCAGCATCGGAGGCAACTATGGCTACACCTTC
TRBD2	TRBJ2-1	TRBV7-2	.	CASSSRTSGSYNEQFF	TGTGCCAGCAGCTCACGGACTAGCGGGTCCTACAATGAGCAGTTCTTC
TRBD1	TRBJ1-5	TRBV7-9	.	CASSLSGTEEQPQHF	TGTGCCAGCAGCTTATCCGGGACAGAAGAACAGCCCCAGCATTTT
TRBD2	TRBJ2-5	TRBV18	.	CASSPGLAVKETQYF	TGTGCCAGCTCACCAGGACTAGCTGTCAAAGAGACCCAGTACTTC
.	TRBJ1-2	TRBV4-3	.	CASSQEMRQGIGYTF	TGCGCCAGCAGCCAAGAAATGAGGCAGGGGATAGGCTACACCTTC
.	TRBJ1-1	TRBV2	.	CASSRVDDTEAFF	TGTGCCAGCAGTAGAGTAGATGACACTGAAGCTTTCTTT
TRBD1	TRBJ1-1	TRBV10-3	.	CASGTGGGYTEAFF	TGTGCCAGCGGGACAGGGGGAGGGTACACTGAAGCTTTCTTT
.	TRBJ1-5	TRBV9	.	CASSGGQLGQPQHF	TGTGCCAGCAGCGGAGGACAGCTTGGTCAGCCCCAGCATTTT
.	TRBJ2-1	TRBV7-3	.	CASSLTEGGEQFF	TGTGCCAGCAGCTTAACGGAAGGCGGGGAGCAGTTCTTC
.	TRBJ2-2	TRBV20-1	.	CSASFGGTLNTGELFF	TGCAGTGCTAGTTTCGGGGGGACACTGAACACCGGGGAGCTGTTTTTT
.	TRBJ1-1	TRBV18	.	CASSPQKSREAFF	TGTGCCAGCTCACCACAGAAGAGCCGTGAAGCTTTCTTT
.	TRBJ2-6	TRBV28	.	CASSFGTERANVLTF	TGTGCCAGCAGTTTCGGGACTGAGAGGGCCAACGTCCTGACTTTC
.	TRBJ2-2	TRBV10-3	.	CAISDTGTGGGGELFF	TGTGCCATCAGTGATACCGGGACAGGCGGGGGCGGGGAGCTGTTTTTT
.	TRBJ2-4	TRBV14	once	CASSLQFGGAAKNIQYF	TGTGCCAGCAGCCTCCAGTTTGGTGGGGCTGCCAAAAACATTCAGTACTTC
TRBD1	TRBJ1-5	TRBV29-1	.	CSVGQGVGQPQHF	TGCAGCGTGGGACAGGGAGTAGGTCAGCCCCAGCATTTT
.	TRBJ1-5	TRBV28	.	CASTGFRQPQHF	TGTGCCAGCACAGGGTTCCGGCAGCCCCAGCATTTT
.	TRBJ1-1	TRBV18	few	CASSPKEDEAFF	TGTGCCAGCTCACCGAAAGAGGATGAAGCTTTCTTT
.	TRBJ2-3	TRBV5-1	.	CASSLVAGADTQYF	TGCGCCAGCAGCTTGGTGGCCGGGGCAGATACGCAGTATTTT
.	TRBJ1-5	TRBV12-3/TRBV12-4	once	CASSFESNQPQHF	TGTGCCAGCAGTTTTGAGAGCAATCAGCCCCAGCATTTT
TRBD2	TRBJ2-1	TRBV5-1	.	CASSSTGTTMGGEQFF	TGCGCCAGCAGCTCAACCGGGACTACCATGGGCGGTGAGCAGTTCTTC
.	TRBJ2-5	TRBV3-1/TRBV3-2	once	CASSLPTRWQETQYF	TGTGCCAGCAGCCTACCGACTAGATGGCAAGAGACCCAGTACTTC
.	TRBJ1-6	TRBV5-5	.	CASSWGGPGQSSPLHF	TGTGCCAGCAGCTGGGGCGGCCCGGGACAATCCTCACCCCTCCACTTT
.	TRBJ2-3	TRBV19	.	CASSPRTPSTDTQYF	TGTGCCAGTAGTCCACGGACACCTAGCACAGATACGCAGTATTTT
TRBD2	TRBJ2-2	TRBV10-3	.	CATAGDTGELFF	TGTGCCACCGCGGGAGACACCGGGGAGCTGTTTTTT
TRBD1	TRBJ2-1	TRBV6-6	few	CASRAGTGGNEQFF	TGTGCCAGCAGGGCCGGGACAGGGGGCAATGAGCAGTTCTTC
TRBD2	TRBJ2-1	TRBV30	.	CAWGTSGRIARQFF	TGTGCCTGGGGGACTAGCGGGAGGATAGCACGGCAGTTCTTC
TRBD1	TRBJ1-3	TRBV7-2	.	CASSFSWGQGTGNTIYF	TGTGCCAGCAGCTTCTCTTGGGGACAGGGGACTGGAAACACCATATATTTT
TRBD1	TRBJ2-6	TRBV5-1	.	CASSSWTGSGANVLTF	TGCGCCAGCAGCAGCTGGACAGGGTCTGGGGCCAACGTCCTGACTTTC
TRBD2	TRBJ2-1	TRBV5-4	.	CASSRDLAGSGNEQFF	TGTGCCAGCAGCAGAGACTTAGCGGGATCAGGCAATGAGCAGTTCTTC
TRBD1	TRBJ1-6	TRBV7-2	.	CASSLIGTGGAYNSPLHF	TGTGCCAGCAGCTTAATTGGGACAGGGGGTGCTTATAATTCACCCCTCCACTTT
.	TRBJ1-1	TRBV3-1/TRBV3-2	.	CASSSVEGTEAFF	TGTGCCAGCAGCTCGGTCGAGGGCACTGAAGCTTTCTTT
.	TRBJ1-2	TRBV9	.	CASSSSSVLNYGYTF	TGTGCCAGCAGCTCCAGCAGCGTACTTAACTATGGCTACACCTTC
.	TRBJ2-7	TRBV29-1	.	CSVETTYEQYF	TGCAGCGTTGAAACAACCTACGAGCAGTACTTC
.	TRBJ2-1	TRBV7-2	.	CASSAVGNEQFF	TGTGCCAGCAGCGCGGTCGGGAATGAGCAGTTCTTC
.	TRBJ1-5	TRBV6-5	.	CASSYRRTDQNQPQHF	TGTGCCAGCAGTTACCGCCGGACAGACCAGAATCAGCCCCAGCATTTT